The clone carrying this T cell receptor (beta chain) appeared a few times. The antigen remains unidentified. Assay used: immunoSEQ multiplex PCR; TCRdb lists only in-frame clones, some missing. The sample gives around 43,000 clones, about 86% of which show up once; almost 2.5% is in the top ten. This entry comes from a study of T cell clones after liver transplantation. Study-level information: Post-transplant blood was tracked for graft-donor-reactive T cell clones identified in a pre-transplant mixed lymphocyte reaction. Study outcomes and limitations: Post-transplant, graft-donor-reactive CD4 TCRbeta sequences in blood dropped significantly in most of the 8 subjects.

The CDR3 covers 17 residues. V lost 0 bases, J lost 0 bases, and 12 bases lay in between. CDR1 SGHRS and CDR2 YFSETQ come from the germline V gene. This TCR came from a human patient who received a liver transplant. T cells may partly derive from the graft donor. The sequences come from CD4+ T cells from blood, collected 24 months after liver transplant. The rearrangement uses TRBV5-1 and TRBJ1-4, with D perhaps TRBD1 (5 bases). CDR3 sequence reads: CASSLDGTLATNEKLFF. Written as DNA, the CDR3 is TGCGCCAGCAGCTTGGACGGGACTCTCGCAACTAATGAAAAACTGTTTTTT.